The rows below give T cell receptor beta chains drawn from one sample of a study of OX40 agonist ivuxolimab in advanced cancers. Assay used: immunoSEQ multiplex PCR; TCRdb lists only in-frame clones, some missing. The sample contains 70,000 to 95,000 clones, approximately 90% of which appear only once. The sample was CD4+ or CD8+ T cells sorted from blood, taken in a trial of the OX40 agonist ivuxolimab. Receptors originate from an adult with an advanced solid tumor such as melanoma, head and neck, liver or kidney cancer. Each CDR3 is given with its conserved first and last residue. The order of the fields is V gene, J gene, D gene, clone size, CDR3 DNA, CDR3 protein. A D gene is named only where the DNA matches it firmly. The size entry is marked missing in some rows and otherwise reads once, few, many or a size class.

>TRBV7-7|TRBJ2-5|TRBD2|.
TGTGCTAGCAGCTTGGGAGGGAGGATAGAGACCCAGTACTTC
CASSLGGRIETQYF
>TRBV11-2|TRBJ1-4|.|.
TGTGCCAGCAGCCGAATGTTATCGACAGGACCAAATGAAAAACTGTTTTTT
CASSRMLSTGPNEKLFF
>TRBV11-3|TRBJ2-7|.|.
TGTGCCAGCAGCTCCAACATGGGCTACGAGCAGTACTTC
CASSSNMGYEQYF
>TRBV30|TRBJ2-7|.|.
TGTGCCTGGAGTGGGTCGGGCTACGAGCAGTACTTC
CAWSGSGYEQYF
>TRBV5-1|TRBJ2-3|TRBD2|.
TGCGCCAGCAGCTTGTTAAATAGCGGGGGGACAGATACGCAGTATTTT
CASSLLNSGGTDTQYF
>TRBV28|TRBJ1-2|.|.
TGTGCCAGCGAGACCCCAGGTTTGGGCGGCTACACCTTC
CASETPGLGGYTF
>TRBV19|TRBJ1-2|TRBD1|once
TGTGCCAGTAGTATTTGGGACAGGGGGTCGAGCGGCTACACCTTC
CASSIWDRGSSGYTF
>TRBV28|TRBJ1-2|TRBD1|.
TGTGCCAGCAGTTCGGGACAGGGGGCGCGCTATGGCTACACCTTC
CASSSGQGARYGYTF
>TRBV6-5|TRBJ1-4|.|.
TGTGCCAGCAGTCCCGGGTTGGGGAGCGAAAAACTGTTTTTT
CASSPGLGSEKLFF
>TRBV10-1|TRBJ2-3|.|.
TGCGCCAGCAGTCCCCGTCCGTCGGATACGCAGTATTTT
CASSPRPSDTQYF
>TRBV6-6|TRBJ2-7|.|.
TGTGCCAGCAGTTACTTGACAGGTTACGAGCAGTACTTC
CASSYLTGYEQYF
>TRBV19|TRBJ1-5|.|.
TGTGCCAGCTCGAGGAGTAGCAATCAGCCCCAGCATTTT
CASSRSSNQPQHF
>TRBV15|TRBJ2-7|.|.
TGTGCCACCAGCTCCCCTTTGTACAGGGAAGGGTCCTACGAGCAGTACTTC
CATSSPLYREGSYEQYF
>TRBV18|TRBJ1-4|.|.
TGTGCCAGCTCACCCTCCTCGCCAGGGGAGGGTGAAAAACTGTTTTTT
CASSPSSPGEGEKLFF
>TRBV28|TRBJ2-2|TRBD1|.
TGTGCCAGCAGTTTATACCCCCAGGGGGCCTCCCCTTTGAACGAGCTGTTTTTT
CASSLYPQGASPLNELFF